The present entry profiles one T cell receptor beta chain with its context. The data originate from a study of control samples from healthy donors and cancer patients. The CDR3 runs 15 residues. Germline CDR1 and CDR2: MNHNY and SVGAGI (reference sequence). Trimming removed 5 bases at V and 4 bases at J, with 12 bases between. Here immunoSEQ multiplex PCR was the method, and the copy in TCRdb shows in-frame clones only, minus some. Here the sample spans around 140,000 clones, 89% being singletons. The TCR comes from a man aged 45-65 years with head and neck cancer. Material: PBMCs. V gene TRBV6-6 combines with J gene TRBJ1-6; D might be TRBD1 (6 bases). The CDR3 region is CASSDGGAYNSPLHF. CDR3 coding DNA: TGTGCCAGCAGTGATGGGGGCGCTTATAATTCACCCCTCCACTTT.